This TCR beta chain originates from a study of blood T cell repertoires in COVID-19. Study-level background: Samples representing acute and convalescent COVID-19 were sourced from the United States, Italy and Spain.

The CDR3 is made up of 15 amino acids. Trimming took 4 bases from V and 9 from J, leaving 19 bases between them. Germline assignment: CDR1 SEHNR and CDR2 FQNEAQ (reference sequence). The table came from immunoSEQ multiplex PCR; TCRdb's copy has only in-frame clones and leaves some out. In the table there are 100,000 to 150,000 clones, 84% of which are singletons. The chain combines TRBV7-9 with TRBJ2-1, with D perhaps matching TRBD1 (6 bases). Input material: peripheral blood. The origin of this receptor is a woman aged 80 or older with acute or convalescent COVID-19. This CDR3 is CASSSFSGHIGEQFF. The CDR3 DNA reads as TGTGCCAGCAGCTCCTTTTCGGGACACATAGGTGAGCAGTTCTTC.